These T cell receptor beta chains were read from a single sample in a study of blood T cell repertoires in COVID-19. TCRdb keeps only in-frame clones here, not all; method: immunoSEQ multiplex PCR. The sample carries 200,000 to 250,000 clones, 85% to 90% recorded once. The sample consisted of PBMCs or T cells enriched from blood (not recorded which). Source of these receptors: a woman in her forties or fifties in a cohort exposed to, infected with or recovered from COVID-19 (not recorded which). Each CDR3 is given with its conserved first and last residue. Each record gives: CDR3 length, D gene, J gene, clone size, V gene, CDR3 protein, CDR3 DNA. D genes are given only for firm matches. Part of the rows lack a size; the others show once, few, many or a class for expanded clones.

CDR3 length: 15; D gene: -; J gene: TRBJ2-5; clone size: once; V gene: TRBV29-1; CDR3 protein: CSVRQAGVVQETQYF; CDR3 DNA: TGCAGCGTTCGCCAGGCCGGGGTGGTCCAAGAGACCCAGTACTTC
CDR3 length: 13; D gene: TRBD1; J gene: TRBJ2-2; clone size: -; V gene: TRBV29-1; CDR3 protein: CSVQGADAGELFF; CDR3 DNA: TGCAGCGTACAGGGGGCTGACGCCGGGGAGCTGTTTTTT
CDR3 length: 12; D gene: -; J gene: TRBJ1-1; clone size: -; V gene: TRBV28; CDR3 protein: CASCIIYTEAFF; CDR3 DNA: TGTGCCAGTTGTATTATCTACACTGAAGCTTTCTTT
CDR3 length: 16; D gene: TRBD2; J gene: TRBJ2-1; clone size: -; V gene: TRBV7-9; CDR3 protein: CASSSQERGAINEQFF; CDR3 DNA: TGTGCCAGCAGCTCCCAGGAGCGGGGGGCCATCAATGAGCAGTTCTTC
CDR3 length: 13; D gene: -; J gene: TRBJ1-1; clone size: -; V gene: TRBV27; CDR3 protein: CASSFNGGTEAFF; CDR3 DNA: TGTGCCAGCAGTTTTAATGGAGGGACTGAAGCTTTCTTT
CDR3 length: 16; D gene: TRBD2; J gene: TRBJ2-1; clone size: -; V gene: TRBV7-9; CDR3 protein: CASSLGGLADYNEQFF; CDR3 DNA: TGTGCCAGCAGCTTAGGGGGACTAGCGGACTACAATGAGCAGTTCTTC
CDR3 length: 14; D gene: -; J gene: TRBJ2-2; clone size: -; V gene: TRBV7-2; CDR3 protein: CASSPLPNTGELFF; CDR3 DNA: TGTGCCAGCAGCCCACTACCCAACACCGGGGAGCTGTTTTTT
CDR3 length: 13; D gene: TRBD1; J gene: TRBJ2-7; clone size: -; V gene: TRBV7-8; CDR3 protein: CASSLIDRGEQYF; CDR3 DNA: TGTGCCAGCAGCTTAATTGACAGGGGCGAGCAGTACTTC
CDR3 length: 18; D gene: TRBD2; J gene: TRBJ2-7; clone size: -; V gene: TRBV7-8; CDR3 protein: CASSVLRTSGGASYEQYF; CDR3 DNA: TGTGCCAGCAGCGTTCTAAGGACTAGCGGGGGGGCCTCCTACGAGCAGTACTTC
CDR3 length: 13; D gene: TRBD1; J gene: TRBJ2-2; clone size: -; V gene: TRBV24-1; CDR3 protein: CAIRDRGTGELFF; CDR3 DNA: TGTGCCATTAGGGACAGGGGCACCGGGGAGCTGTTTTTT
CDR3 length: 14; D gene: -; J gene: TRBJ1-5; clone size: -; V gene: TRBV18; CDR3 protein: CASSPGGQYQPQHF; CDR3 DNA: TGTGCCAGCTCACCAGGAGGCCAATATCAGCCCCAGCATTTT
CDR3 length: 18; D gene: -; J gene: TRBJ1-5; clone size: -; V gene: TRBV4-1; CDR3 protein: CASSQGIGAYYSNQPQHF; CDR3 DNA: TGCGCCAGCAGCCAAGGCATAGGAGCATATTATAGCAATCAGCCCCAGCATTTT
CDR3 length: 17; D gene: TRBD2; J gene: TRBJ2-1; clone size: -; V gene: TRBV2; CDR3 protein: CASRGTSGVSSYNEQFF; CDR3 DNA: TGTGCCAGCAGGGGGACTAGCGGGGTTAGCTCCTACAATGAGCAGTTCTTC
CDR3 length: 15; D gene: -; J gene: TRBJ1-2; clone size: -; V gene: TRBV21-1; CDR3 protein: CASSTYRVFGYGYTF; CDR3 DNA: TGTGCCAGCAGCACATACAGGGTGTTTGGCTATGGCTACACCTTC
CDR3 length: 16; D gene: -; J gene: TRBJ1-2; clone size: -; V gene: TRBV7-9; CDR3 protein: CASSTGTSGQLYGYTF; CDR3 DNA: TGTGCCAGCAGCACCGGGACATCAGGGCAACTCTATGGCTACACCTTC
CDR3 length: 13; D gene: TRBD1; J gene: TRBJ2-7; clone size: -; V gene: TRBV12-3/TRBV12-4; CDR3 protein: CASTRTGTYEQYF; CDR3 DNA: TGTGCCAGCACCAGGACAGGAACCTACGAGCAGTACTTC
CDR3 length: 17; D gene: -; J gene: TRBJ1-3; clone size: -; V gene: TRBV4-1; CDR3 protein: CASSREAGTYSGNTIYF; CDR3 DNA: TGCGCCAGCAGCCGGGAGGCAGGGACTTACTCTGGAAACACCATATATTTT
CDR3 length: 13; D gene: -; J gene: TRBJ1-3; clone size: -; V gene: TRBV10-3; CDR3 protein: CAISEFSADTIYF; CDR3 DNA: TGTGCCATCAGTGAATTTTCAGCGGACACCATATATTTT
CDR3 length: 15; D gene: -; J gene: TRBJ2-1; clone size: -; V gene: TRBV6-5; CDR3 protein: CASSPPKARGNEQFF; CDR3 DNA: TGTGCCAGCAGTCCACCCAAGGCTAGGGGCAATGAGCAGTTCTTC
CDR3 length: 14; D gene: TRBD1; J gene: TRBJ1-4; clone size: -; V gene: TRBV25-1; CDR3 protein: CASSAGTANEKLFF; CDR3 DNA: TGTGCCAGCAGTGCCGGGACAGCTAATGAAAAACTGTTTTTT
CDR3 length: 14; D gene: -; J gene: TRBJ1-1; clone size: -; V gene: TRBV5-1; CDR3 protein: CASSLTVGNTEAFF; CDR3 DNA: TGCGCCAGCAGCTTGACAGTGGGGAACACTGAAGCTTTCTTT
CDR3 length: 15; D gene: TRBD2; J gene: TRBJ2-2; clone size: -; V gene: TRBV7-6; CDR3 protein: CASSKVAGYTGELFF; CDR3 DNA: TGTGCCAGCAGCAAGGTAGCGGGTTACACCGGGGAGCTGTTTTTT
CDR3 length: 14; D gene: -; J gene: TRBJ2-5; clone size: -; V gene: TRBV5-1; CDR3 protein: CASSLEPPHETQYF; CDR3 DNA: TGCGCCAGCAGCTTGGAGCCGCCCCATGAGACCCAGTACTTC
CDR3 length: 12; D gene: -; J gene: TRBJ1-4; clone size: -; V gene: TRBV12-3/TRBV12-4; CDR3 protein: CASSFRGEKLFF; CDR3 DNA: TGTGCCAGCAGTTTTAGGGGAGAAAAACTGTTTTTT
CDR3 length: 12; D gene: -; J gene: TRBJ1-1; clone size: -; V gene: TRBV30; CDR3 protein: CAWTDDRYEAFF; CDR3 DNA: TGTGCCTGGACCGATGACAGGTATGAAGCTTTCTTT
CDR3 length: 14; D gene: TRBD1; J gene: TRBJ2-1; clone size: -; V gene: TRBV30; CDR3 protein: CAWRPTDRVGPQFF; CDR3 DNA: TGTGCCTGGAGACCTACCGACAGGGTGGGTCCCCAGTTCTTC
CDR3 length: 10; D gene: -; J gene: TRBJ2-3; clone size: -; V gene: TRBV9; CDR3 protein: CASSVFGGVF; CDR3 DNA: TGTGCCAGCAGCGTTTTTGGAGGGGTATTT
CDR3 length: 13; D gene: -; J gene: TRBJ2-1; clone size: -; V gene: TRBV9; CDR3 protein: CASSALWRNEQFF; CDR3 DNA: TGTGCCAGCAGCGCGCTTTGGAGAAATGAGCAGTTCTTC
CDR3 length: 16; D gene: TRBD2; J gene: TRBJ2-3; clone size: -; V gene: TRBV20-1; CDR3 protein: CSASPRSGGATDTQYF; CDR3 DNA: TGCAGTGCTAGTCCTCGAAGCGGGGGGGCAACAGATACGCAGTATTTT
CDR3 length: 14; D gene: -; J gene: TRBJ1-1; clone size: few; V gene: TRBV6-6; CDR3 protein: CASSYLQGNTEAFF; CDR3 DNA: TGTGCCAGCAGTTACTTACAGGGGAACACTGAAGCTTTCTTT
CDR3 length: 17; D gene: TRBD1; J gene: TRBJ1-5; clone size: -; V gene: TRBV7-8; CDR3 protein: CASSLGTGGGGDQPQHF; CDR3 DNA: TGTGCCAGCAGCTTAGGGACAGGGGGAGGTGGGGATCAGCCCCAGCATTTT
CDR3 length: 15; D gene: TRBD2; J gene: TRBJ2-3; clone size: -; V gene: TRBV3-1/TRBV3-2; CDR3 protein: CASSHVTSGGNTQYF; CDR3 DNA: TGTGCCAGCAGCCACGTTACTAGCGGGGGGAATACGCAGTATTTT
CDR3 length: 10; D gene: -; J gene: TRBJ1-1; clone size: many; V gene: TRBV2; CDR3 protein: CASGGTEAFF; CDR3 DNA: TGTGCCAGCGGAGGGACTGAAGCTTTCTTT